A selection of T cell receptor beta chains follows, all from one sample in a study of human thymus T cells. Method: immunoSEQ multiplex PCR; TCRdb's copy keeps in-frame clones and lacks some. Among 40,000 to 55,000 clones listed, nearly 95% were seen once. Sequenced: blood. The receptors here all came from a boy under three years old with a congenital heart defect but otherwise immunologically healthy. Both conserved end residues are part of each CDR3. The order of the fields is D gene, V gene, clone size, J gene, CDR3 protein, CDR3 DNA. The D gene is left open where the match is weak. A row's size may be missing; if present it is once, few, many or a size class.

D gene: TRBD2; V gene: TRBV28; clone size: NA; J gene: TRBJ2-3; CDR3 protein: CASSLLAGGPDTQYF; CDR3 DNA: TGTGCCAGCAGTTTGCTAGCGGGGGGGCCAGATACGCAGTATTTT
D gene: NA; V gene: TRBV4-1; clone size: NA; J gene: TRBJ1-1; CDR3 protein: CASSQGIDTEAFF; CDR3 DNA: TGCGCCAGCAGCCAGGGGATCGACACTGAAGCTTTCTTT
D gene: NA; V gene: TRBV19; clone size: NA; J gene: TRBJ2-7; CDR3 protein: CASSIGHSYEQYF; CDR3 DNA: TGTGCCAGTAGTATAGGACACTCCTACGAGCAGTACTTC
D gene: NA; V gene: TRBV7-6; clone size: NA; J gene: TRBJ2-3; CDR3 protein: CASSLSRRDTQYF; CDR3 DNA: TGTGCCAGCAGCTTATCTCGCAGAGATACGCAGTATTTT
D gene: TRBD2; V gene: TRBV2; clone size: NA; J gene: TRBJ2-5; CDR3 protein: CASSGLAGSTQYF; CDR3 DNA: TGTGCCAGCAGCGGACTAGCGGGGAGTACCCAGTACTTC
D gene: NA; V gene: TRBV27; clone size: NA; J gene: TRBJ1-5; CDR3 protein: CASSLRDKNQPQHF; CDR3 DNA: TGTGCCAGCAGTTTAAGGGACAAAAATCAGCCCCAGCATTTT
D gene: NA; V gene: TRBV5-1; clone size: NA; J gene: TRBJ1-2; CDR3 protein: CASSLGKRVPYGYTF; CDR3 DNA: TGCGCCAGCAGCTTGGGGAAAAGGGTCCCTTATGGCTACACCTTC
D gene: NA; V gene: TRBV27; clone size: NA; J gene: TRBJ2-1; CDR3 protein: CASSLGAYNEQFF; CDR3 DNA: TGTGCCAGCAGTTTGGGGGCCTACAATGAGCAGTTCTTC
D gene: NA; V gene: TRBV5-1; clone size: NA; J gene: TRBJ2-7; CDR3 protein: CASSLDEGEQYF; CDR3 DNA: TGCGCCAGCAGCTTGGACGAGGGCGAGCAGTACTTC
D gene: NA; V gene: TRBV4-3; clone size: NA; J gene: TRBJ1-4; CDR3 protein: CASSPRRGGNGKLFF; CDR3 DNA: TGCGCCAGCAGCCCTAGAAGGGGAGGAAATGGAAAACTGTTTTTT
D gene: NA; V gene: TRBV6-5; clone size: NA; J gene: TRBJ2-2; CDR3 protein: CASSHDAGELFF; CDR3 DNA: TGTGCCAGCAGTCACGACGCCGGGGAGCTGTTTTTT
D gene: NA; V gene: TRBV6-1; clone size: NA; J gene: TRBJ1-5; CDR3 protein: CASSARGQPQHF; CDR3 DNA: TGTGCCAGCAGTGCCCGTGGACAGCCCCAGCATTTT
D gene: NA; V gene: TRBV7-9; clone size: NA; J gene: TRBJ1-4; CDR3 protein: CASSPYSSTNEKLFF; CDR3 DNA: TGTGCCAGCAGCCCATACAGTTCAACTAATGAAAAACTGTTTTTT
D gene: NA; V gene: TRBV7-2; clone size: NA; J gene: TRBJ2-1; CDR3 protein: CASSLVAKSYNEQFF; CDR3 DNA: TGTGCCAGCAGCTTAGTCGCCAAGTCCTACAATGAGCAGTTCTTC
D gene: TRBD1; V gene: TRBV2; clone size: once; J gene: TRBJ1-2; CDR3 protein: CASSDRGHYGYTF; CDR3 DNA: TGTGCCAGCAGTGACAGGGGGCACTATGGCTACACCTTC
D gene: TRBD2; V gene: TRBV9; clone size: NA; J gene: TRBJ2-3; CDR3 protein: CASSPRRESGDTQYF; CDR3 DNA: TGTGCCAGCAGCCCGAGAAGGGAGAGCGGGGACACGCAGTATTTT
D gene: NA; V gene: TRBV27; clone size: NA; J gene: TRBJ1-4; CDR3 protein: CASSLSGRGIEKLFF; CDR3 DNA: TGTGCCAGCAGTTTATCCGGGCGCGGGATTGAAAAACTGTTTTTT
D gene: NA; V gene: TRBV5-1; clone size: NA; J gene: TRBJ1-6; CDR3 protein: CASSLAWRDSYNSPLHF; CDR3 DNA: TGCGCCAGCAGCTTGGCCTGGAGGGACTCCTATAATTCACCCCTCCACTTT
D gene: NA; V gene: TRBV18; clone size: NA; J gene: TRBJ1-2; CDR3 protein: CASSQTANYGYTF; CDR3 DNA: TGTGCCAGCTCGCAGACAGCTAACTATGGCTACACCTTC
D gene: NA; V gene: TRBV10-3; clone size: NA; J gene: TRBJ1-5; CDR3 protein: CAISEGNQPQHF; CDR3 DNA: TGTGCCATCAGTGAGGGCAATCAGCCCCAGCATTTT
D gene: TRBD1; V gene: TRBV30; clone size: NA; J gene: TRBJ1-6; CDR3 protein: CAWSVQGNSPLHF; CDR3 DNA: TGTGCCTGGAGTGTACAGGGGAATTCACCCCTCCACTTT
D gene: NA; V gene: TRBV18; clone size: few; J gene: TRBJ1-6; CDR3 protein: CASSPRDNSPLHF; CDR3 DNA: TGTGCCAGCTCACCCAGGGATAATTCACCCCTCCACTTT
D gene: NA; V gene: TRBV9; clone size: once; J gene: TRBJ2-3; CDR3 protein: CASSVIQGPGTDTQYF; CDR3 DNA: TGTGCCAGCAGCGTAATTCAGGGTCCGGGCACAGATACGCAGTATTTT
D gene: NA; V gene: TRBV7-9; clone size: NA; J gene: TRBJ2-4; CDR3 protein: CASSPVSQRVDIQYF; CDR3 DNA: TGTGCCAGCAGCCCGGTGTCCCAACGGGTGGACATTCAGTACTTC
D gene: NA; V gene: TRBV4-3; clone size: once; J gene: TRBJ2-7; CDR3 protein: CASSQDHKTYEQYF; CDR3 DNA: TGCGCCAGCAGCCAAGATCACAAAACCTACGAGCAGTACTTC
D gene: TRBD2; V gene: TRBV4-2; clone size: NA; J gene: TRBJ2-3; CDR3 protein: CASSQGTSGHSPATDTQYF; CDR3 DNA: TGTGCCAGCAGCCAAGGGACTAGCGGTCACTCCCCAGCGACCGATACGCAGTATTTT
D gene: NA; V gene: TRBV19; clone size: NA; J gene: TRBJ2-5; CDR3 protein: CASRLEGKRGETQYF; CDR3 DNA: TGTGCCAGTAGGCTCGAGGGAAAGAGAGGAGAGACCCAGTACTTC
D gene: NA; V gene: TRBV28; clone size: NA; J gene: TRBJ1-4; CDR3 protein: CASSFPPGVSTNEKLFF; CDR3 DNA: TGTGCCAGCAGTTTTCCCCCAGGGGTCTCAACTAATGAAAAACTGTTTTTT